This T cell receptor beta chain stems from a study of CD8 T cells in ankylosing spondylitis. TCRdb called the 5' RACE reads again in MiXCR, with one record for every CDR3 protein. The sample has more than 300,000 distinct CDR3 sequences; about 9.9% are singletons. The CDR3 has 15 amino acids. V lost 3 bases and J 2 bases, leaving 12 bases between the germline ends. Germline lookup yields CDR1 SEHNR and CDR2 FQNEAQ (reference sequence). This clonotype turned up a few times. Its antigen remains unidentified. Overall study findings and caveats: The study looked at matched synovial fluid samples from ankylosing spondylitis patients. Disease-linked clones were reported to be significantly enriched there.

The chain is built from TRBV7-9 and TRBJ2-3; tentatively, D is TRBD2 (7 bases). Sequenced material: blood, either unsorted or a sorted T cell fraction (not recorded which). The TCR sequence derives from a female donor with ankylosing spondylitis or in good health (not recorded which). As DNA, the CDR3 is TGTGCCAGCAGCTTGACGGCGGGGGCCACAGATACGCAGTATTTT. Its protein is CASSLTAGATDTQYF.